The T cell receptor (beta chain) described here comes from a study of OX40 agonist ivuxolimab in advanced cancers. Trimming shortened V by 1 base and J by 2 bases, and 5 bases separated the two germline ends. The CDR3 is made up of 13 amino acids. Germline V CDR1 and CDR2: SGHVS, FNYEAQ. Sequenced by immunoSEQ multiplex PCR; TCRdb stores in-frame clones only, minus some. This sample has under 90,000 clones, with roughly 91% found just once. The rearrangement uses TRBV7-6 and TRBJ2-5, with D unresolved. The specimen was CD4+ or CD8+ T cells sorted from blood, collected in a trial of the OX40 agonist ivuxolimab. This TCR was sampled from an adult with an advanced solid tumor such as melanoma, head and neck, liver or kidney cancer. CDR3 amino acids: CASSLGDQETQYF. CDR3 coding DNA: TGTGCCAGCAGCTTAGGGGATCAAGAGACCCAGTACTTC.